These 3 T cell receptor beta chains were all obtained from the same sample, sequenced in a study of PD-L1 blockade in urothelial cancer. TCRdb's table, derived via immunoSEQ multiplex PCR, lists solely in-frame clones and lacks some. Here the sample spans some 20,000 clones, 88% being singletons. Sequenced material: PBMCs, taken around atezolizumab (anti-PD-L1) treatment. Source of these receptors: a man over 45 with urothelial cancer.

V gene TRBV6-5 combines with J gene TRBJ1-2; D is undetermined. The germline gives CDR1 MNHEY, CDR2 SVGAGI. The CDR3 runs 14 residues. The V and J ends lost 7 bases and 2 bases respectively, with 14 bases between them. CDR3 region: CASIPRTGNYGYTF. The CDR3 coding sequence is TGTGCCAGCATTCCTCGAACGGGGAACTATGGCTACACCTTC.

This clone has a handful of counts. This chain links TRBV5-6 with TRBJ2-5; D possibly corresponds to TRBD2 (8 bases). Germline V CDR1 and CDR2: SGHDT, YYEEEE. This CDR3 comprises 17 residues. The V and J ends lost 4 bases and 2 bases respectively, with 21 bases between them. CDR3 nucleotides: TGTGCCAGCAGCCCGATAGGGACAGCGGGGGCGCAAGAGACCCAGTACTTC. Amino acid sequence: CASSPIGTAGAQETQYF.

This clone was observed a handful of times. The V call is TRBV5-4, the J call TRBJ2-6; 13 nucleotides agree with TRBD2. V trimming: 4 bases; J trimming: 0 bases; junction bases outside the gene matches: 7. The germline CDR1 and CDR2 sequences are SGHNT and YYREEE (reference sequence). This CDR3 region has 19 residues. CDR3 region: CASSLGLAGVGSGANVLTF. The CDR3 DNA reads as TGTGCCAGCAGCCTCGGACTAGCGGGAGTCGGCTCTGGGGCCAACGTCCTGACTTTC.